This T cell receptor (beta chain) derives from a study of shared clonotypes between healthy human individuals. Study as a whole: Donors had three CD4 naive, three CD4 memory, two CD8 naive and one CD8 memory plate apiece.

On this clone itself: Antigen: not known. The sample has other DNA sequences that encode this CDR3 too.

In germline, CDR1 is SGHRS, CDR2 YFSETQ. Trimming stripped 0 bases from V and 12 bases from J, with 11 bases between. This CDR3 is 12 amino acids long. A CD45RA-negative memory subset and a CD45RA+ naive subset were separated from the CD4+ cells. Sequencing used immunoSEQ multiplex PCR; TCRdb keeps in-frame clones, though not all of them. The sample records 2,500,000 or so clones, approximately 90% being singletons. General study points: Rarefaction revealed incomplete sorted-subset sequencing despite large depth.

The V call is TRBV5-1, the J call TRBJ2-3; D is unclear. Specimen: naive CD4+ T cells from PBMCs. Subset indicated: CD45RA+ positively selected. The source of this sequence is a man aged 18 to 30 in good health. Some clones in this sample may be carry-over from other donors' samples. CDR3 nucleotide sequence: TGCGCCAGCAGCTTGGACCGAATTACACAGTATTTT. Translation: CASSLDRITQYF.